The 15 T cell receptor beta chains in this list originate from one sample, sequenced in a study of control samples from healthy donors and cancer patients. Generated by immunoSEQ multiplex PCR, the TCRdb table keeps only in-frame clones and is missing some. Seen here are around 94,000 clones, about 88% observed once, and the top ten hold over 0.95%. Material for sequencing was blood. Source of these receptors: a woman between 50 and 59 years old in good health.

V gene TRBV27 combines with J gene TRBJ2-7; TRBD1 matches 9 bases. Germline values: CDR1 MNHEY, CDR2 SMNVEV (reference sequence). V was pared by 0 bases and J by 1 base, with 7 bases of the junction left unmatched. The CDR3 runs 17 residues. The CDR3 bases are TGTGCCAGCAGTTTATCGATGGGACAGGGTGGTTCCTACGAGCAGTACTTC. This codes for CASSLSMGQGGSYEQYF.

The chain combines TRBV7-3 with TRBJ2-1, with D possibly being TRBD1 (6 bases). With 4 bases removed from V and 9 bases from J, the gap between germline ends came to 22 bases. CDR1 SGHTA and CDR2 FQGTGA come from the germline V gene. The CDR3 consists of 16 residues. The CDR3 region is CASSSRGPGPFGEQFF. CDR3 in DNA: TGTGCCAGCAGCTCCAGGGGTCCAGGTCCGTTCGGTGAGCAGTTCTTC.

This sequence joins TRBV19 and TRBJ1-1, with TRBD1 matching 7 bases. The CDR3 consists of 15 residues. J gave up 2 bases and V 7 bases, and 10 bases lay outside the gene matches. Germline V gene sequence: CDR1 LNHDA, CDR2 SQIVND (reference sequence). The chain's CDR3 is CASTPMTGRNTEAFF. For the CDR3, the DNA is TGTGCCAGTACCCCTATGACAGGGCGAAACACTGAAGCTTTCTTT. Full variable domain (outside the CDR3, taken from reference TRBV19 and TRBJ1-1): DGGITQSPKYLFRKEGQNVTLSCEQNLNHDAMYWYRQDPGQGLRLIYYSQIVNDFQKGDIAEGYSVSREKKESFPLTVTSAQKNPTAFYLCASTPMTGRNTEAFFGQGTRLTVV.

The chain is built from TRBV9 and TRBJ1-1; no reliable D call. Trimming left V 3 bases short and J 3 bases short, with 9 bases between. Per the germline V gene, CDR1 is SGDLS and CDR2 is YYNGEE. This CDR3 is built from 13 residues. CDR3 amino acids: CASSEERDTEAFF. CDR3 in DNA: TGTGCCAGCAGCGAGGAACGGGACACTGAAGCTTTCTTT.

The chain joins TRBV27 to TRBJ2-2; the D gene is possibly TRBD2 (5 bases). V was shortened by 9 bases and J by 2 bases, with 22 bases between the two germline ends. The CDR3 consists of 17 residues. Per the germline V gene, CDR1 is MNHEY and CDR2 is SMNVEV (reference sequence). CDR3 coding DNA: TGTGCCAGTAGGTCAGTGGGAGAGTGGGTTAACACCGGGGAGCTGTTTTTT. Amino acids: CASRSVGEWVNTGELFF.

The CDR3 sequence is CASSQRGEGVISPLHF. The CDR3 bases are TGTGCCAGCAGCCAAAGGGGGGAGGGAGTCATTTCACCCCTCCACTTT. The chain has TRBV4-2 and TRBJ1-6; D perhaps matches TRBD1 (6 bases). This CDR3 comprises 16 residues. Trimming stripped 2 bases from V and 9 bases from J, with 17 bases between. The V gene's germline CDR1 is LGHNA and CDR2 YNFKEQ.

Only one count was recorded for this clone. V is TRBV7-2 and J is TRBJ2-1, with D possibly being TRBD1 (5 bases). CDR3 length: 13 residues. V lost 1 base, J lost 4 bases, and 5 bases lay in between. CDR1 is SGHTA and CDR2 is FQGNSA in the germline V gene. CDR3 region: CASSLDRYNEQFF. In nucleotides, the CDR3 is TGTGCCAGCAGCTTAGACAGGTACAATGAGCAGTTCTTC.

The chain couples TRBV19 to TRBJ1-5, with TRBD1 as a possible D gene (6 bases). The germline V and J ends were trimmed by 5 bases and 1 base, with 12 bases remaining between them. CDR3 length equals 15 residues. Germline loops: CDR1 LNHDA, CDR2 SQIVND (reference sequence). The CDR3 nucleotides read TGTGCCAGTAGTGAACCGAGGGGGAGCAATCAGCCCCAGCATTTT. The encoded protein is CASSEPRGSNQPQHF.

The CDR3, as DNA: TGTGCCAGCAGCTGGTTCCGAGCGGGAGAGGGGCTAGATACGCAGTATTTT. Its protein is CASSWFRAGEGLDTQYF. V and J are TRBV7-9 and TRBJ2-3; 8 nucleotides agree with TRBD2. Germline lookup yields CDR1 SEHNR and CDR2 FQNEAQ (reference sequence). This CDR3 has 17 amino acids. After removal of 4 bases from V and 5 bases from J, the junction contained 14 bases not matched to a gene.

CDR3 DNA sequence: TGCAGCGTTGGGAGTGACTATGAGCAGTTCTTC. Its translation is CSVGSDYEQFF. The rearrangement uses TRBV29-1 and TRBJ2-1, with D unclear. The CDR3 covers 11 residues. Trimming left V 4 bases short and J 8 bases short, with 9 bases between. CDR1 and CDR2 (germline): SQVTM, ANQGSEA.

This clone has more than one count but fewer than ten. This chain connects TRBV27 to TRBJ2-7, with 8 positions matching TRBD1. CDR3 length equals 14 residues. Germline CDR1 MNHEY, CDR2 SMNVEV (reference sequence). The J segment lost 5 bases and the V segment lost 6 bases, leaving 9 bases of the junction unmatched. The CDR3 is CASSLLTGGHEQYF. CDR3 nucleotides: TGTGCCAGCAGCTTACTTACAGGGGGACACGAGCAGTACTTC.

The rearrangement joins TRBV19 to TRBJ1-1; 9 nucleotides agree with TRBD1. The germline CDR1 and CDR2 sequences are LNHDA and SQIVND (reference sequence). The length of the CDR3 is 13 residues. V lost 4 bases, J lost 11 bases, and 8 bases stayed unmatched. The CDR3 loop is CASSTNRGLAAFF. CDR3 sequence (DNA): TGTGCCAGTAGTACAAACAGGGGGCTGGCGGCTTTCTTT.

This rearrangement joins TRBV7-2 to TRBJ2-7; D remains unclear. Germline assignment: CDR1 SGHTA and CDR2 FQGNSA. CDR3 length equals 16 residues. V was clipped by 3 bases and J by 6 bases, with 21 bases between them. The CDR3 is CASSFALRVGRPEQYF. In DNA, the CDR3 is TGTGCCAGCAGCTTCGCCTTGAGAGTAGGGCGACCCGAGCAGTACTTC.

The chain joins TRBV19 to TRBJ1-1, with 7 bases matching TRBD1. V shed 4 bases, J shed 0 bases, and the junction held 2 bases outside the gene matches. CDR3 size: 14 residues. Looked up from germline, CDR1 is LNHDA and CDR2 is SQIVND (reference sequence). CDR3 in DNA: TGTGCCAGTAGTACGGGACAGTTGAACACTGAAGCTTTCTTT. Its protein product is CASSTGQLNTEAFF.

V usage is TRBV23-1 and J usage is TRBJ2-5, with no clear D. TRBV23-1 is an open reading frame whose function is uncertain. The CDR3 runs to 14 residues. Trimming cost V 5 bases and J 2 bases, with 12 bases left between them. The CDR3 sequence: CASSNQAKQETQYF. The CDR3 nucleotides read TGCGCCAGCAGTAATCAAGCCAAACAAGAGACCCAGTACTTC.